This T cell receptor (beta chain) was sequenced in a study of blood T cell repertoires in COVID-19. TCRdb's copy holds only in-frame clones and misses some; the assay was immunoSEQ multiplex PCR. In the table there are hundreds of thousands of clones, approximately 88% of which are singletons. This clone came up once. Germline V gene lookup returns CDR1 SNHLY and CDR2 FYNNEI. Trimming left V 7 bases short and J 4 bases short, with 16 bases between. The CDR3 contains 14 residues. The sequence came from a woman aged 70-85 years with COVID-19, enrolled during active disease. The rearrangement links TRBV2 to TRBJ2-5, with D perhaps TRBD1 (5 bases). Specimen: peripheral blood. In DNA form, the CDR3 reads TGTGCCAGCACCAGACTGACAGTCGCAGAGACCCAGTACTTC. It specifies CASTRLTVAETQYF.